These T cell receptor beta chains were read from a single sample in a study of cytomegalovirus exposure and HLA in healthy donors. Measured with immunoSEQ multiplex PCR; TCRdb has only the in-frame clones, and not every one. The table records 150,000 to 200,000 clones, roughly 78% of them present only once. The sample comprised PBMCs. The receptors shown here come from a man aged 40-49 years in good health and CMV-seropositive. The CDR3 runs from the conserved cysteine through the conserved F or W. A D gene is named only where the DNA matches it firmly. Rows may omit the clone size; those that give it use once, few, many or a size class.

DNA	CDR3	V	J	D	size
TGCGCCAGCAGCCAAGATTGGGCAGAGGGTGACTATGGCTACACCTTC	CASSQDWAEGDYGYTF	TRBV4-3	TRBJ1-2	-	-
TGTTCCAGCAGGAATCCGGGGGGGGAAGCTTTCTTT	CSSRNPGGEAFF	TRBV7-9	TRBJ1-1	-	-
TGTGCCAGCGAATCGCGGGGGGAGCTGTTTTTT	CASESRGELFF	TRBV9	TRBJ2-2	-	-
TGCGCCAGCAGCCCGGGACAGCCCAGGGGCTATGGCTACACCTTC	CASSPGQPRGYGYTF	TRBV5-1	TRBJ1-2	TRBD1	-
TGTGCCAGTTGGACTAGCGGGGGCGGGGAGCTGTTTTTT	CASWTSGGGELFF	TRBV2	TRBJ2-2	TRBD2	once
TGCAGCGTTAGGGGCAGGGTCGATGAGCAGTTCTTC	CSVRGRVDEQFF	TRBV29-1	TRBJ2-1	-	-
TGTGCCAGCAGTTGGGACAGCCGATACACAGATACGCAGTATTTT	CASSWDSRYTDTQYF	TRBV9	TRBJ2-3	TRBD1	-
TGTGCCAGCAGTGACCAGGGCAGCACTGAAGCTTTCTTT	CASSDQGSTEAFF	TRBV6-4	TRBJ1-1	-	-
TGTGCCAGTAGCAGACTTAGACGGGACAGTGACTATGGCTACACCTTC	CASSRLRRDSDYGYTF	TRBV19	TRBJ1-2	TRBD1	-
TGTGCCAGTAGTCCCAGGATAGATACGCAGTATTTT	CASSPRIDTQYF	TRBV19	TRBJ2-3	-	-
TGTGCCAGCGGGACAGGGAACAATGAGCAGTTCTTC	CASGTGNNEQFF	TRBV5-4	TRBJ2-1	TRBD1	few
TGTGCCAGCAGCTTGGAGGGGACAGGGGGGTACGAGCAGTACTTC	CASSLEGTGGYEQYF	TRBV5-5	TRBJ2-7	TRBD1	-
TGCGCCTGGCAGGTCAATGAAGGGGATCGCTACACCTTC	CAWQVNEGDRYTF	TRBV5-1	TRBJ1-2	-	-
TGCGCCAGCAACGCCGACAGGAACACTGAAGCTTTCTTT	CASNADRNTEAFF	TRBV5-1	TRBJ1-1	-	-
TGTGCCAGCAGCTTAGTCGTCAGCCAAGAGACCCAGTACTTC	CASSLVVSQETQYF	TRBV7-2	TRBJ2-5	-	-
TGCGCCAGCAGCTGGTCGCGACAGGGGTCCTACGAGCAGTACTTC	CASSWSRQGSYEQYF	TRBV5-1	TRBJ2-7	TRBD1	-
TGTGCCAGCAGCTCCCGCAGGGATCAGGTGGGCACAGATACGCAGTATTTT	CASSSRRDQVGTDTQYF	TRBV9	TRBJ2-3	-	once
TGTGCCAGCACGGGAAGGAGGTACGAGCAGTACTTC	CASTGRRYEQYF	TRBV2	TRBJ2-7	-	-
TGTGCCAGCAGGTCGGGCACAGGGGGCGCCTGGCATAATGAGCAGTTCTTC	CASRSGTGGAWHNEQFF	TRBV27	TRBJ2-1	TRBD1	-
TGCGCCAGCAGCGAAGGGACAACTGGAAACACCATATATTTT	CASSEGTTGNTIYF	TRBV5-1	TRBJ1-3	-	once
TGTGCCAGCAGCCCCCGACTAGCGGTACAAGAGACCCAGTACTTC	CASSPRLAVQETQYF	TRBV9	TRBJ2-5	TRBD2	-
TGTGCCAGCAGAGACAGGGGTAATTCACCCCTCCACTTT	CASRDRGNSPLHF	TRBV6-5	TRBJ1-6	TRBD1	-
TGCGCCAGCCGGAAGAGCCAGGGAACTAGCTGGTATGAGCAGTTCTTC	CASRKSQGTSWYEQFF	TRBV5-1	TRBJ2-1	-	-
TGTGCCAGCAGCCATGACAGGGGCTATGGCTACACCTTC	CASSHDRGYGYTF	TRBV14	TRBJ1-2	TRBD1	-
TGCGCCAGCAGCCAAGGTTCCGGGACAGGGGACTACGAGCAGTACTTC	CASSQGSGTGDYEQYF	TRBV4-1	TRBJ2-7	TRBD1	-
TGTGCCAGCAGCGTAGGGGGAGAAGGGAGAAGAGCTTTCTTT	CASSVGGEGRRAFF	TRBV9	TRBJ1-1	-	few
TGTGCCAGTAGCGACCAGCGGAACACTGAAGCTTTCTTT	CASSDQRNTEAFF	TRBV19	TRBJ1-1	-	-
TGTGCCAGCAGCAACGGAGGGGTCATGGGGGAGACCCAGTACTTC	CASSNGGVMGETQYF	TRBV27	TRBJ2-5	-	few
TGCGCCAGCAGTCAAGAGGCGGCACCCCTCCACTTT	CASSQEAAPLHF	TRBV23-1	TRBJ1-6	-	-
TGTGCCAGCAGCCTCTTAGGGAGCGGGGGGTCCAATGAGCAGTTCTTC	CASSLLGSGGSNEQFF	TRBV7-2	TRBJ2-1	TRBD2	-
TGTGCCAGTAGTATACTGCCGGGAGTTGGAGCTTTCTTT	CASSILPGVGAFF	TRBV19	TRBJ1-1	-	-
TGTGCCAGCAGCCGGGGGCAGGGGGCGCCGGGCGAGCAGTACTTC	CASSRGQGAPGEQYF	TRBV7-9	TRBJ2-7	TRBD1	-
TGTGCCAGCAGTTACGCCCACAAAGCTGAAGCTTTCTTT	CASSYAHKAEAFF	TRBV6-5	TRBJ1-1	-	few
TGTGCCAGCAGCTTGCGGACTAGCGGATTTAGCACAGATACGCAGTATTTT	CASSLRTSGFSTDTQYF	TRBV11-3	TRBJ2-3	TRBD2	-
TGTGCCAGCAGCGCACAGGGGGCCAACACTGAAGCTTTCTTT	CASSAQGANTEAFF	TRBV7-2	TRBJ1-1	TRBD1	-
TGTGCCAGCAGTGAAGCGGCAGGCAGCTCCTACGAGCAGTACTTC	CASSEAAGSSYEQYF	TRBV6-1	TRBJ2-7	-	-
TGTGCCTGGAGTGTACAAGAGGGTTTGATTGTTTACGAGCAGTACTTC	CAWSVQEGLIVYEQYF	TRBV30	TRBJ2-7	-	once
TGTGCCAGCAGCTTGGACAGGGATCAGCCCCAGCATTTT	CASSLDRDQPQHF	TRBV5-4	TRBJ1-5	-	-
TGTGCCAGCAGTTTTCCGGACAGGGGATACCACGAGCAGTACTTC	CASSFPDRGYHEQYF	TRBV28	TRBJ2-7	TRBD1	-
TGCAGCGTTGCTGGACTAGCGGGGGGTGGCGGGGAGCTGTTTTTT	CSVAGLAGGGGELFF	TRBV29-1	TRBJ2-2	TRBD2	-
TGTGCCAGCTCACCCGGGACAGGGTCGACTGAAGCTTTCTTT	CASSPGTGSTEAFF	TRBV7-2	TRBJ1-1	TRBD1	-
TGTGCCAGCGGGGAGGGCGGCCACAATGAGCAGTTCTTC	CASGEGGHNEQFF	TRBV7-7	TRBJ2-1	TRBD2	-
TGTGCCAGCAGTTCCGGGACACATAACACCGGGGAGCTGTTTTTT	CASSSGTHNTGELFF	TRBV7-9	TRBJ2-2	-	-
TGTGCCAGCAGCTTGGGCAGTAACTATGGCTACACCTTC	CASSLGSNYGYTF	TRBV5-4	TRBJ1-2	-	-
TGTGCCAGCAAACAGCTCACTAATGAAAAACTGTTTTTT	CASKQLTNEKLFF	TRBV6-5	TRBJ1-4	-	-
TGTGCCAGCAGCGTAGATCTGGGCGTCAATCAGCCCCAGCATTTT	CASSVDLGVNQPQHF	TRBV9	TRBJ1-5	-	once
TGTGCCAGCAGCTTAGCGCTTCAGGGTCGCGAGCAGTACTTC	CASSLALQGREQYF	TRBV7-6	TRBJ2-7	-	-
TGTGCCAGCAGCCCCACCGGGACAGGGTCTTTCTACGAGCAGTACTTC	CASSPTGTGSFYEQYF	TRBV13	TRBJ2-7	TRBD1	once
TGTGCCAGCAGCTTGGCAGGGGCCGTCTACAATGAGCAGTTCTTC	CASSLAGAVYNEQFF	TRBV5-4	TRBJ2-1	-	-
TGTGCCAGCAGAACTAGCGGGGGGACCGGGGAGCTGTTTTTT	CASRTSGGTGELFF	TRBV6-4	TRBJ2-2	TRBD2	-
TGTGCCAGCAGCCGAATGGCAGGGGTGGCGGAGACCCAGTACTTC	CASSRMAGVAETQYF	TRBV25-1	TRBJ2-5	-	-
TGTGCCAGCAGCTTGGGACAGGGGGACTACGAGCAGTACTTC	CASSLGQGDYEQYF	TRBV7-8	TRBJ2-7	TRBD1	-
TGTTCCAGCAGCTTAGCGGGGACAGGGCCGAATCAGCCCCAGCATTTT	CSSSLAGTGPNQPQHF	TRBV7-9	TRBJ1-5	TRBD1	once
TGTGCCAGCTCACACTCCGGGACAAGGACGAACACTGAAGCTTTCTTT	CASSHSGTRTNTEAFF	TRBV18	TRBJ1-1	-	-